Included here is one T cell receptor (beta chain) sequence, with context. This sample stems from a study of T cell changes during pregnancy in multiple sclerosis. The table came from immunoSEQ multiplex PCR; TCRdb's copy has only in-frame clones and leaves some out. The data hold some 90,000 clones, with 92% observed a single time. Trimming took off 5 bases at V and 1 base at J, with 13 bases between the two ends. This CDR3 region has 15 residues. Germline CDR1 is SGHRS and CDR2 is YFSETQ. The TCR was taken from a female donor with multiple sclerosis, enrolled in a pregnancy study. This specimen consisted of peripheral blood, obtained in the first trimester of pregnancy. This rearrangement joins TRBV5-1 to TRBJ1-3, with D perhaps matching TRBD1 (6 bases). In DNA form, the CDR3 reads TGCGCCAGCAGTTCCGGGACACTATCTGGAAACACCATATATTTT. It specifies CASSSGTLSGNTIYF. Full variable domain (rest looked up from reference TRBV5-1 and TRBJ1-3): KAGVTQTPRYLIKTRGQQVTLSCSPISGHRSVSWYQQTPGQGLQFLFEYFSETQRNKGNFPGRFSGRQFSNSRSEMNVSTLELGDSALYLCASSSGTLSGNTIYFGEGSWLTVV.